The T cell receptor (beta chain) under discussion was sequenced for a study of blood T cell repertoires in COVID-19. As for the study in general: T cells, B-cell-depleted T cells, or PBMCs supplied cDNA or gDNA.

The table lists this clone with a few counts. The ends were cut back, 4 bases at V and 4 bases at J, with 15 bases in the middle. Germline CDR1 SGHRS, CDR2 YFSETQ. The CDR3 extends over 15 amino acids. Data came from immunoSEQ multiplex PCR; TCRdb stores just in-frame clones and leaves some out. Among about 180,000 clones listed, less than 90% were seen once. Material for sequencing was PBMCs or T cells enriched from blood (not recorded which). This sequence originates from a human donor with acute COVID-19. The donor label of this sample is uncertain. J is TRBJ1-3 and V is TRBV5-1; D perhaps matches TRBD1 (6 bases). The CDR3 spells CASSHTGPRGNTIYF. The CDR3 DNA sequence: TGCGCCAGCAGCCACACAGGGCCTCGGGGAAACACCATATATTTT.